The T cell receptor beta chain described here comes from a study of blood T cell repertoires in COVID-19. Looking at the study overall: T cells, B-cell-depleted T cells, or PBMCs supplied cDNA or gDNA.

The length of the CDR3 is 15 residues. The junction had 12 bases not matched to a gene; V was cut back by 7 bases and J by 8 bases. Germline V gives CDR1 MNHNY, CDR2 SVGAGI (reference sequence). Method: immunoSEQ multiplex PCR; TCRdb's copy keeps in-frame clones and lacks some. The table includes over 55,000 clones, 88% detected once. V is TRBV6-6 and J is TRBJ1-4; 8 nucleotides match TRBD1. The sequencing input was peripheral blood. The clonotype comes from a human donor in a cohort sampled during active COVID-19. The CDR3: CASTRAGTGGEKLFF. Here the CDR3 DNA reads TGTGCCAGCACCCGGGCCGGAACAGGGGGGGAAAAACTGTTTTTT.